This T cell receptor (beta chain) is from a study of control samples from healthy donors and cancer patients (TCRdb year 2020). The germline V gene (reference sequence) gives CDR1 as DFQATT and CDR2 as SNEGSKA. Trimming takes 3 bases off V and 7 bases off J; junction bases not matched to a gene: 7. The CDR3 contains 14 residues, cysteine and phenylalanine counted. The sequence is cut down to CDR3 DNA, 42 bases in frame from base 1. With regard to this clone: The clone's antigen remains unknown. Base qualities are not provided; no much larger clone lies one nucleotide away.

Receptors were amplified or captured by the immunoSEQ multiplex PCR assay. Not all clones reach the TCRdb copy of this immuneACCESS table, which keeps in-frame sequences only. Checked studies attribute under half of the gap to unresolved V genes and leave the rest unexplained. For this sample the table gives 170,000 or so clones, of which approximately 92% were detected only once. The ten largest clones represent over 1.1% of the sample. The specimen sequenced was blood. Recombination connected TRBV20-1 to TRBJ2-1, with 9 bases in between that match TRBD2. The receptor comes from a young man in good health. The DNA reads TGCAGTGCTAGTCTGCGGGGGGGCGAAAATGAGCAGTTCTTC. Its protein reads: CSASLRGGENEQFF.